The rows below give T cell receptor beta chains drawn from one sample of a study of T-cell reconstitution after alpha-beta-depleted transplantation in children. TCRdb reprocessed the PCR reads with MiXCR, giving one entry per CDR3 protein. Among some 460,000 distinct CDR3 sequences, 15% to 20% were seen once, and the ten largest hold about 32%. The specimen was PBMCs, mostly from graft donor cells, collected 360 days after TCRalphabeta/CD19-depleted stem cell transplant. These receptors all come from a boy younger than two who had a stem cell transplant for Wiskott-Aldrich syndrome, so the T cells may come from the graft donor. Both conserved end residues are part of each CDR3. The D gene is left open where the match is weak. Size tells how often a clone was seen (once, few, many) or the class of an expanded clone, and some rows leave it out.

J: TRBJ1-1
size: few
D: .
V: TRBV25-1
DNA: TGTGCCAGCAGTGAAAGTGAGAACACTGAAGCTTTCTTT
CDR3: CASSESENTEAFF

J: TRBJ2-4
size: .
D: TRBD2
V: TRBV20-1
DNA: TGCAGTGCTAGAGTTCTGACTAGCGTAATAGCCAAAAACATTCAGTACTTC
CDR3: CSARVLTSVIAKNIQYF

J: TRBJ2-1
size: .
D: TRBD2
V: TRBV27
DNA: TGTGCCAGCAGTTCAACTAGCGGGAGCTCCAATGAGCAGTTCTTC
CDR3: CASSSTSGSSNEQFF

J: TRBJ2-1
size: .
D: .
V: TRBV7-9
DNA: TGTGCCAGCAGCTTAGGCGGGACCCCTTCCGATGAGCAGTTCTTC
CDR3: CASSLGGTPSDEQFF

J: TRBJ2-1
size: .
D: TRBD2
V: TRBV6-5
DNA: TGTGCCAGCAGTTCGCTAGGCGGGGGGTGGGATGAGCAGTTCTTC
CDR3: CASSSLGGGWDEQFF

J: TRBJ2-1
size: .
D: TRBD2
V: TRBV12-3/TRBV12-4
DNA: TGTGCCAGCAGTTCCTTAGCGGGAGGGGAGAGGGAGCAGTTCTTC
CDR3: CASSSLAGGEREQFF

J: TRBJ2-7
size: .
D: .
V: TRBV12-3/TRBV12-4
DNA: TGTGCCAGCACTAAGGGCGTTTCACCAGGTCTGGGGTTCTACGAGCAGTACTTC
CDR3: CASTKGVSPGLGFYEQYF

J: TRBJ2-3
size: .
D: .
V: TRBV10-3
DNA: TGTGCCATCAGTCAGCCACAAGGAGGCACAGATACGCAGTATTTT
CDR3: CAISQPQGGTDTQYF

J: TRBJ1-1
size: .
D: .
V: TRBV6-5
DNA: TGTGCCAGCAGTTACTCGGAGGCAGGTCTGGAAGCTTTCTTT
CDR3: CASSYSEAGLEAFF

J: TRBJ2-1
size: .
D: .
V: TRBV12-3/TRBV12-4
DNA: TGTGCCAGCAGTTTCCCGAAAACCCGGGGGAGCTCCTACAATGAGCAGTTCTTC
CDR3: CASSFPKTRGSSYNEQFF

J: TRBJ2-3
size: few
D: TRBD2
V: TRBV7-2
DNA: TGTGCCAGCAGCTTATCTGTTCTAGCGGGTTCCGGGGGTACGCAGTATTTT
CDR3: CASSLSVLAGSGGTQYF

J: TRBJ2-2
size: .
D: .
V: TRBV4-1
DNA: TGCGCCAGCAGCCACTCTGACTTCGCGAACACCGGGGAGCTGTTTTTT
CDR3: CASSHSDFANTGELFF

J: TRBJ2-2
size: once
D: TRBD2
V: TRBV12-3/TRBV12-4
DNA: TGTGCCCGCAGTTCTAGGACTAGCAAGTTCTATGTGAACACCGGGGAGCTGTTTTTT
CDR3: CARSSRTSKFYVNTGELFF

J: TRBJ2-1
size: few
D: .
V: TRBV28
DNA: TGTGCCAGCAGTTTAGTACACGGTGAGCAGTTCTTC
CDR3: CASSLVHGEQFF

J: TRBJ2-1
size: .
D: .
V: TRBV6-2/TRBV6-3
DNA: TGTGCCAGCAGTTATCCGCCCAGAGGGGTGAACAATGAGCAGTTCTTC
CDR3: CASSYPPRGVNNEQFF

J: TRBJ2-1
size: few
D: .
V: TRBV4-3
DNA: TGCGCCAGCCGCCGGACTACAGCCTCCTACAATGAGCAGTTCTTC
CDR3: CASRRTTASYNEQFF